A selection of T cell receptor beta chains follows, all from one sample in a study of control samples from healthy donors and cancer patients. Sequencing was performed with immunoSEQ multiplex PCR; in TCRdb, only in-frame clones are kept and a portion is missing. The sample contains about 250,000 clones, approximately 80% of which appear only once. Sequencing used PBMCs. These receptor sequences come from an older woman with lung cancer. CDR3s include the opening cysteine and the closing phenylalanine or tryptophan. Fields, in order: clone size, V gene, J gene, D gene, CDR3 length, CDR3 DNA, CDR3 protein. A D gene is named only where the DNA matches it firmly. Not all rows give a size; the values are once, few, many and, for expanded clones, a class.

>NA|TRBV6-5|TRBJ1-5|NA|15
TGTGCCAGCAGCCTATCCGGGTTTGGCAATCAGCCCCAGCATTTT
CASSLSGFGNQPQHF
>NA|TRBV20-1|TRBJ1-5|NA|13
TGCAGTGCCAGTCGGGGGGTCAATCAGCCCCAGCATTTT
CSASRGVNQPQHF
>NA|TRBV10-3|TRBJ1-1|NA|14
TGTGCCATCAGCGGGTTGGCGGGGCACACTGAAGCTTTCTTT
CAISGLAGHTEAFF
>NA|TRBV5-4|TRBJ1-2|NA|14
TGTGCCAGCAGCCCAGAGGCAGGGGCCTATGGCTACACCTTC
CASSPEAGAYGYTF
>NA|TRBV2|TRBJ2-6|NA|14
TGTGCCAGCGTCGGTCTCGCTGGGGCCAACGTCCTGACTTTC
CASVGLAGANVLTF
>NA|TRBV7-5|TRBJ2-3|NA|17
TGTGTCAGAAGCTTAGCCCTTCGCCGGCCGGCAACAGATACGCAGTATTTT
CVRSLALRRPATDTQYF
>NA|TRBV7-8|TRBJ2-1|TRBD2|17
TGTGCCAGCAGCTCTGCGGGAGGCGGGAGGGTGGGCAATGAGCAGTTCTTC
CASSSAGGGRVGNEQFF
>few|TRBV7-8|TRBJ2-2|NA|16
TGTGCCAGCAGCCCAGGCGGCGTAGCAAGCACCGGGGAGCTGTTTTTT
CASSPGGVASTGELFF
>NA|TRBV2|TRBJ2-7|NA|15
TGTGCCAGCAGTGAGGCTCAAATAACTACCTACGAGCAGTACTTC
CASSEAQITTYEQYF
>NA|TRBV27|TRBJ2-1|TRBD2|15
TGTGCCAGCAGTTCCGGGACTAGCGGATACAATGAGCAGTTCTTC
CASSSGTSGYNEQFF
>NA|TRBV6-1|TRBJ1-2|NA|13
TGTGCCAGCAGTGAACTAGTCGGCTATGGCTACACCTTC
CASSELVGYGYTF
>NA|TRBV5-1|TRBJ1-2|NA|14
TGCGCCAGCAGCCCATCTCAGGGCCTCTATGGCTACACCTTC
CASSPSQGLYGYTF
>NA|TRBV5-1|TRBJ1-6|TRBD1|15
TGCGCCAGCAGCTTGGAACAGGGGGATAATTCACCCCTCCACTTT
CASSLEQGDNSPLHF
>NA|TRBV3-1/TRBV3-2|TRBJ1-2|NA|12
TGTGCCAGCAGCCAAGATACCCGTGGCTACACCTTC
CASSQDTRGYTF
>few|TRBV9|TRBJ2-1|NA|16
TGTGCCAGCAGCCTCGCCCCTGACGCTGCCTACAATGAGCAGTTCTTC
CASSLAPDAAYNEQFF
>medium-sized|TRBV4-1|TRBJ2-1|TRBD1|19
TGCGCCAGCAGCCAGCCCGTAAGTACCGGGACAGCGAGATTGTGGGAGCAGTTCTTC
CASSQPVSTGTARLWEQFF
>once|TRBV30|TRBJ1-1|NA|12
TGTGCCTGGAGTCGTCAGTACACTGAAGCTTTCTTT
CAWSRQYTEAFF
>NA|TRBV5-1|TRBJ2-2|TRBD1|15
TGCGCCAGCAGCTTGGGGACAGGGCACACCGGGGAGCTGTTTTTT
CASSLGTGHTGELFF
>NA|TRBV5-1|TRBJ1-6|NA|14
TGCGCCAGCAGCAACCGACAGACTAATTCACCCCTCCACTTT
CASSNRQTNSPLHF
>medium-sized|TRBV7-9|TRBJ1-3|NA|15
TGTGCCAGCAGCTGGACCCGGACAACGCAAAACACCATATATTTT
CASSWTRTTQNTIYF
>NA|TRBV2|TRBJ2-6|NA|15
TGTGCCAGCAGTGAGGGTACAAGGGGGGCCAACGTCCTGACTTTC
CASSEGTRGANVLTF
>NA|TRBV6-1|TRBJ1-2|NA|15
TGTGCCAGCAGTGAATTTGTGAGCGGAATCTATGGCTACACCTTC
CASSEFVSGIYGYTF
>NA|TRBV30|TRBJ1-3|NA|11
TGTGCCTGGAGTCCCGGAAACACCATATATTTT
CAWSPGNTIYF
>once|TRBV7-6|TRBJ2-7|NA|13
TGTGCCAGCAGCTTAAGCGGACCCTACGAGCAGTACTTC
CASSLSGPYEQYF
>NA|TRBV10-2|TRBJ2-1|TRBD2|15
TGCGCCAGCAGTTCCAGTCGGGAGGGCCGCAATGAGCAGTTCTTC
CASSSSREGRNEQFF
>NA|TRBV6-5|TRBJ2-3|TRBD2|15
TGTGCCGTCCGGAGTCCTAGCGGGAGTAGGAATACGCAGTATTTT
CAVRSPSGSRNTQYF
>NA|TRBV6-5|TRBJ2-1|TRBD2|16
TGTGCCAGCAGTTACTCCGGACTAGCGGGGATTGATGAGCAGTTCTTC
CASSYSGLAGIDEQFF
>NA|TRBV3-1/TRBV3-2|TRBJ1-1|NA|18
TGTGCCAGCAGCCCCAAGCGGGCGGGCGAGGGGCGGAGGCCTGAAGCTTTCTTT
CASSPKRAGEGRRPEAFF
>NA|TRBV2|TRBJ1-5|NA|13
TGTGCCAGCAGTGCGGGGATCAATCAGCCCCAGCATTTT
CASSAGINQPQHF
>once|TRBV3-1/TRBV3-2|TRBJ1-2|NA|13
TGTGCCAGCAGCCCCATCGAAAGCTATGGCTACACCTTC
CASSPIESYGYTF
>NA|TRBV5-6|TRBJ1-1|NA|14
TGTGCCAGCAGCCCTGGGGGTTATAACACTGAAGCTTTCTTT
CASSPGGYNTEAFF
>once|TRBV19|TRBJ2-3|TRBD2|16
TGTGCCAGTAGTATCGGGACTAGCGAGAGCACAGATACGCAGTATTTT
CASSIGTSESTDTQYF
>NA|TRBV21-1|TRBJ1-2|NA|14
TGTGCCAGCAGTCTTAACAGGGGGCGGCATGGCTACACCTTC
CASSLNRGRHGYTF
>NA|TRBV7-9|TRBJ2-3|TRBD1|16
TGTGCCAGCAGCTTAGAAGGGACAGGGGGAAGAGATACGCAGTATTTT
CASSLEGTGGRDTQYF
>NA|TRBV27|TRBJ1-2|NA|13
TGTGCCAGCGGTTCACAGGCCCCCTATGGCTACACCTTC
CASGSQAPYGYTF
>once|TRBV5-6|TRBJ2-7|NA|16
TGTGCCAGCAGCTTGTTGGGGACACAGGGCGCCTACGAGCAGTACTTC
CASSLLGTQGAYEQYF